This T cell receptor (beta chain) was observed in a study of T-cell reconstitution after alpha-beta-depleted transplantation in children. As it was prepared, the TCRbeta library received unique molecular identifiers. From the PCR reads, TCRdb called clonotypes with MiXCR, one entry per CDR3 protein. The table lists hundreds of thousands of distinct CDR3 sequences, around 15% of them singletons. Points on this clonotype: Its target is not known.

CDR3 length equals 14 residues. V lost 4 bases to trimming and J lost 0 bases, with 9 bases between them. The germline CDR1 and CDR2 sequences are ENHRY and SYGVKD. Study outcomes and limitations: About two months after transplant, alpha-beta T cells reportedly came from several hundred expanded graft clones. Most T-cell counts and diversity one year after the transplant came from T cells that were newly produced.

The gene calls are TRBV10-3 and TRBJ1-1; possible D gene TRBD1, 6 bases. The specimen comprised PBMCs, mostly from graft donor cells, sampled 360 days after TCRalphabeta/CD19-depleted stem cell transplant. This receptor was identified in a boy in the first two years of life who had a stem cell transplant for Wiskott-Aldrich syndrome, so the T cells may come from the graft donor. The CDR3 nucleotides are TGTGCCATCAGTGGGACAGCCATGAACACTGAAGCTTTCTTT. This gives the protein CAISGTAMNTEAFF.